Listed below are T cell receptor beta chains from one sample, sequenced in a study of shared clonotypes between healthy human individuals. The data were produced by immunoSEQ multiplex PCR, yet TCRdb's version contains in-frame clones alone and is incomplete. The profile shows 950,000 to 1,300,000 clones, around 76% of them singletons. The specimen was memory CD4+ T cells sorted from blood. The receptors originated from a man between 18 and 29 years old in good health. Both conserved end residues are part of each CDR3. Fields, in order: J gene, V gene, D gene, clone size, CDR3 DNA, CDR3 protein. A D gene is named only where the DNA matches it firmly. Size tells how often a clone was seen (once, few, many) or the class of an expanded clone, and some rows leave it out.

TRBJ2-1 | TRBV5-4 | TRBD1 | - | TGTGCCAGCAGCTCGATTGCCGGGACAGGGTCCCCTGAGCAGTTCTTC | CASSSIAGTGSPEQFF
TRBJ1-1 | TRBV30 | - | - | TGTGCCTGGAGGGGACATCCCAGCACTGAAGCTTTCTTT | CAWRGHPSTEAFF
TRBJ2-2 | TRBV5-1 | - | many | TGCGCCAGCAGCCCTACAGGGAACACCGGGGAGCTGTTTTTT | CASSPTGNTGELFF
TRBJ1-3 | TRBV7-6 | - | - | TGTGCCAGCAGCTTAGGTCTGGGTAACTCTGGAAACACCATATATTTT | CASSLGLGNSGNTIYF
TRBJ1-4 | TRBV6-5 | TRBD1 | - | TGTGCCAGCAGTTCTCAAGCCGGGACAGGGGAAAAACTGTTTTTT | CASSSQAGTGEKLFF
TRBJ1-1 | TRBV18 | TRBD1 | - | TGTGCCAGCTCACCTGGACAGGGGGTGAACACTGAAGCTTTCTTT | CASSPGQGVNTEAFF
TRBJ1-4 | TRBV5-4 | TRBD1 | - | TGTGCCAGCAGCTCCGGGACAGTCGGATGGGAAAAACTGTTTTTT | CASSSGTVGWEKLFF
TRBJ2-7 | TRBV2 | - | - | TGTGCCAGCAGTGATTTGTGGACTTCTACCTACGAGCAGTACTTC | CASSDLWTSTYEQYF
TRBJ1-1 | TRBV5-1 | - | - | TGCGCCAGCAGCCCCGGGCGCTCAACCGCGAACACTGAAGCTTTCTTT | CASSPGRSTANTEAFF
TRBJ1-3 | TRBV5-1 | - | - | TGCGCCAGCAGCCCGGAGGGATCTGGAAACACCATATATTTT | CASSPEGSGNTIYF
TRBJ2-7 | TRBV11-2 | - | - | TGTGCCAGCAGCAACATGGGCCCCTACGAGCAGTACTTC | CASSNMGPYEQYF
TRBJ1-1 | TRBV6-5 | - | - | TGTGCCAGCAGTTACGGGAGGACGACTGAAGCTTTCTTT | CASSYGRTTEAFF
TRBJ2-3 | TRBV5-4 | - | - | TGTGCCAGCAGCCAGATCACAGATACGCAGTATTTT | CASSQITDTQYF
TRBJ1-1 | TRBV5-1 | TRBD1 | - | TGCGCCAGCAGCTCCGAGACAGGGATGAACACTGAAGCTTTCTTT | CASSSETGMNTEAFF
TRBJ2-2 | TRBV5-1 | - | - | TGCGCCAGCAGCTTTATTGCGGGGCAAAACACCGGGGAGCTGTTTTTT | CASSFIAGQNTGELFF
TRBJ1-2 | TRBV6-1 | - | - | TGTGCCAGCAGTGAAATTTTCCAGGGGCTGGGCTATGGCTACACCTTC | CASSEIFQGLGYGYTF
TRBJ2-1 | TRBV18 | - | - | TGTGCCAGCTCACCAGACAGGGGAGGGGATGAGCAGTTCTTC | CASSPDRGGDEQFF
TRBJ1-4 | TRBV18 | - | - | TGTGCCAGCTCAGACCGAAGGCCCGCAACTAATGAAAAACTGTTTTTT | CASSDRRPATNEKLFF
TRBJ2-1 | TRBV5-1 | - | - | TGCGCCAGCAGCTTGGACAGGGCCTCCTACAATGAGCAGTTCTTC | CASSLDRASYNEQFF
TRBJ2-3 | TRBV10-1 | - | - | TGCGCCAGCAGTATGTTGCTCACAGATACGCAGTATTTT | CASSMLLTDTQYF
TRBJ2-1 | TRBV5-1 | TRBD2 | - | TGCGCCAGCAGCCCGGGACTAGCGGGGGGCTACAATGAGCAGTTCTTC | CASSPGLAGGYNEQFF
TRBJ2-3 | TRBV9 | - | few | TGTGCCAGCAGCGTAGCTGTGACTACTACAGATACGCAGTATTTT | CASSVAVTTTDTQYF
TRBJ1-3 | TRBV6-5 | - | - | TGTGCCACCACCAGAGGTTCGTCGGCTGGAAACACCATATATTTT | CATTRGSSAGNTIYF
TRBJ1-2 | TRBV5-1 | TRBD1 | - | TGCGCCAGCAGCTTGGAGGGGGCGTCGGTCTATGGCTACACCTTC | CASSLEGASVYGYTF
TRBJ2-7 | TRBV7-6 | - | - | TGTGCCAGCAGCTTAGCCCCGGACTCGACCTACGAGCAGTACTTC | CASSLAPDSTYEQYF
TRBJ2-3 | TRBV6-1 | TRBD1 | - | TGTGCCAGCAGTGAAAGTCCGACAGGGTGGACAGATACGCAGTATTTT | CASSESPTGWTDTQYF
TRBJ1-1 | TRBV28 | - | - | TGTGCCAGCATCTCTACGAGGACAGCCTCTAACACTGAAGCTTTCTTT | CASISTRTASNTEAFF
TRBJ2-3 | TRBV28 | TRBD1 | - | TGTGCCAGCACATACAGGGACAGAGATACGCAGTATTTT | CASTYRDRDTQYF
TRBJ2-7 | TRBV30 | TRBD1 | - | TGTGCCTGGAGTGTGGGACAGGGATACGAGCAGTACTTC | CAWSVGQGYEQYF
TRBJ2-1 | TRBV5-4 | - | - | TGTGCCAGCAGCCCGGACAGCTCCTACAATGAGCAGTTCTTC | CASSPDSSYNEQFF
TRBJ2-3 | TRBV16 | - | - | TGTGCCAGCAGCCAACCCCTAGCCAGCACAGATACGCAGTATTTT | CASSQPLASTDTQYF
TRBJ1-4 | TRBV27 | - | - | TGTGCCAGCAGTAAGGGGGGGCAAACTAATGAAAAACTGTTTTTT | CASSKGGQTNEKLFF
TRBJ2-7 | TRBV10-3 | - | - | TGTGCCATCAGTGAGGGGGCTAGCGTCTACGAGCAGTACTTC | CAISEGASVYEQYF
TRBJ2-3 | TRBV19 | - | - | TGTGCCAGTAGTATCACCCAGGTAGGAGATACGCAGTATTTT | CASSITQVGDTQYF
TRBJ2-2 | TRBV4-3 | TRBD2 | - | TGCGCCAGCAGCCGCACCGGGACTAGCGGGAACACCGGGGAGCTGTTTTTT | CASSRTGTSGNTGELFF
TRBJ1-1 | TRBV29-1 | - | - | TGCAGCGTTGGATGGGGGAACACTGAAGCTTTCTTT | CSVGWGNTEAFF